This TCR beta chain stems from a study of T-cell memory formation after mild COVID-19. This clonotype was seen many times. TCRdb redid the calling of the 5' RACE reads with MiXCR, one entry per CDR3 protein. The table shows a few hundred thousand distinct CDR3 sequences, with roughly 21% occurring only once. This CDR3 is built from 15 residues. V was shortened by 4 bases and J by 8 bases, with 23 bases between the two germline ends. In germline, CDR1 is SQVTM, CDR2 ANQGSEA. The sequence came from an adult woman who had mild COVID-19 (a few samples of this study predate the infection). Cell type and time point are not known. The genes are TRBV29-1 and TRBJ1-2; a possible D gene is TRBD1 (5 bases). Material for sequencing was PBMCs or a T cell subset sorted from them (not recorded which). This CDR3 is CSVVLGPDSSGGYTF. CDR3 nucleotides: TGCAGCGTTGTTCTAGGCCCTGACAGCTCCGGGGGCTACACCTTC.